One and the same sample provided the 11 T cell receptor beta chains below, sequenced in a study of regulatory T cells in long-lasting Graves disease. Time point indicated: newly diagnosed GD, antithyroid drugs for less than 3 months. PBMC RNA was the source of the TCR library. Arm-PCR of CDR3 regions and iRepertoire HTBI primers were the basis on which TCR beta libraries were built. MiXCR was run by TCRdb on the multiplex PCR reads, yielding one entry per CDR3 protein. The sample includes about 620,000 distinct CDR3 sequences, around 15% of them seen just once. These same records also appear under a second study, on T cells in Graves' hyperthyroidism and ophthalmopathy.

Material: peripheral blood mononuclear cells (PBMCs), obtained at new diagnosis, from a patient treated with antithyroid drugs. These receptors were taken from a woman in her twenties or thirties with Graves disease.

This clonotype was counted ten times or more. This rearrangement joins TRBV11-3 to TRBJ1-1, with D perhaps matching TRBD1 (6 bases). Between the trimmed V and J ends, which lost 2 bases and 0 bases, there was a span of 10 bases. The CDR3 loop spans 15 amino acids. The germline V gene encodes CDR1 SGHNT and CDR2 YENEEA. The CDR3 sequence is CASSLNTGMNTEAFF. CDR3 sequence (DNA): TGTGCCAGCAGCTTAAACACAGGGATGAACACTGAAGCTTTCTTT.

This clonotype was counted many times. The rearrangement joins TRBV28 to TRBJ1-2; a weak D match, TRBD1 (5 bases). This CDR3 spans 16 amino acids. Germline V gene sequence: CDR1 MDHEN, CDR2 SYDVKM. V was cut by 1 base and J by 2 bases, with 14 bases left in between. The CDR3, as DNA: TGTGCCAGCAGTTTATATCTTGAGGGACGGAACTATGGCTACACCTTC. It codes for CASSLYLEGRNYGYTF.

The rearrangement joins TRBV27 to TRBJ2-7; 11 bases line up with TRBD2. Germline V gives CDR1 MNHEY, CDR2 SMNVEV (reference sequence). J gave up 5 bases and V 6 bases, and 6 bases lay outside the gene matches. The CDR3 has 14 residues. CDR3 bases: TGTGCCAGCAGAATACTAGCGGGAGTGAACGAGCAGTACTTC. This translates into CASRILAGVNEQYF.

The CDR3 sequence is CASKGLARNNEQFF. Here the CDR3 DNA reads TGTGCCAGCAAGGGACTAGCGCGGAACAATGAGCAGTTCTTC. The genes are TRBV6-2 or TRBV6-3 and TRBJ2-1; 10 bases fit TRBD2. CDR1 is MNHEY and CDR2 is SVGEGT in the germline V gene. The junction had 5 bases not matched to a gene; V was cut back by 7 bases and J by 5 bases. The CDR3 covers 14 residues.

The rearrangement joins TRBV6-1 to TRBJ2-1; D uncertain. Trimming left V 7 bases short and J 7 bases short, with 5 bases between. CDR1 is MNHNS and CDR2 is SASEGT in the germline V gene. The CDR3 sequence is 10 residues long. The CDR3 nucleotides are TGTGCCAGCAAGTATAATGAGCAGTTCTTC. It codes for CASKYNEQFF.

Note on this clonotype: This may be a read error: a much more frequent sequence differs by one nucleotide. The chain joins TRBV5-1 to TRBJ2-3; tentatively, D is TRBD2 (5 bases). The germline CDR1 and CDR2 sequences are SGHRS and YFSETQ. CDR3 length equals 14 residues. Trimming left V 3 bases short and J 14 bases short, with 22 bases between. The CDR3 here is CASSWETPPRPRYF. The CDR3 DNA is TGCGCCAGCAGCTGGGAGACACCGCCCAGGCCGCGGTATTTT.

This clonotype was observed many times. The CDR3 reads CASSPQVYNEQFF. DNA for the CDR3: TGTGCCAGCAGCCCCCAGGTGTACAATGAGCAGTTCTTC. The chain employs TRBV27 and TRBJ2-1; D unclear. Germline loops: CDR1 MNHEY, CDR2 SMNVEV (reference sequence). This CDR3 contains 13 residues. Deletions cut 6 bases from V and 4 bases from J, with 10 bases between.

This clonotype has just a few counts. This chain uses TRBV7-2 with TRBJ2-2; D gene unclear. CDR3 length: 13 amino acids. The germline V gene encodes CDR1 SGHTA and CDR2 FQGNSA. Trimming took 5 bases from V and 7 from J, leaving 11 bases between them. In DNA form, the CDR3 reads TGTGCCAGCAGCAGAGCAGGTGTCGGGGAGCTGTTTTTT. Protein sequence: CASSRAGVGELFF.

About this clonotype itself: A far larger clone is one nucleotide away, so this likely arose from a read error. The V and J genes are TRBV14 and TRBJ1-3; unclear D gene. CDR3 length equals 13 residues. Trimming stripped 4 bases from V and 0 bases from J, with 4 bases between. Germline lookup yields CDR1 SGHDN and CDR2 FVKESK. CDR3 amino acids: CASSRHSGNTIYF. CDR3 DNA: TGTGCCAGCAGCCGGCACTCTGGAAACACCATATATTTT.

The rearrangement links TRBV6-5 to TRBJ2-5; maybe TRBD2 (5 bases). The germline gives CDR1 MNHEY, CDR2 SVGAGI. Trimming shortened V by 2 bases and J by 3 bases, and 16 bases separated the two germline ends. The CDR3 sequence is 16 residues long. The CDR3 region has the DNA TGTGCCAGCAGTTACGATGATAGCTGGGGAGAAGAGACCCAGTACTTC. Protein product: CASSYDDSWGEETQYF.

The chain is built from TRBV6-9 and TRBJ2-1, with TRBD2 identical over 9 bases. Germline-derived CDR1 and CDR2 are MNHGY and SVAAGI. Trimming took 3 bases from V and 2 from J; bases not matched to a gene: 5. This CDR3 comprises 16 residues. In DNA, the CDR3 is TGTGCCAGCAGTTACCATCCTAGCGGGGCCTACAATGAGCAGTTCTTC. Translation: CASSYHPSGAYNEQFF.